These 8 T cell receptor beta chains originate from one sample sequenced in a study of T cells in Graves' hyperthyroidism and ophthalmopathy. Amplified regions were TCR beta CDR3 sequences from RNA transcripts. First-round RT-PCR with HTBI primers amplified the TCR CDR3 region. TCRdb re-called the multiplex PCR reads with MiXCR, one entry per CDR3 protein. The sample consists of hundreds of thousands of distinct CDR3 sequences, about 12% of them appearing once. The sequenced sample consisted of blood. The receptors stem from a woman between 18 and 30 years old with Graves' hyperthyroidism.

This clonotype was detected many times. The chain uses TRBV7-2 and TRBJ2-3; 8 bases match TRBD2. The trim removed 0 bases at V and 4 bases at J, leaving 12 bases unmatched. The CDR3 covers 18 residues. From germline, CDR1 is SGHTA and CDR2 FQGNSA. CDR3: CASSLAIPGGKGPDTQYF. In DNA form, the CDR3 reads TGTGCCAGCAGCTTAGCGATACCGGGAGGGAAAGGGCCAGATACGCAGTATTTT.

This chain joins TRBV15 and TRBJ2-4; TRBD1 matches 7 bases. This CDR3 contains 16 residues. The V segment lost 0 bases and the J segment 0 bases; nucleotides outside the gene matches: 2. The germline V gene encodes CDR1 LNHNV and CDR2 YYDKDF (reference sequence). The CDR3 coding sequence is TGTGCCACCAGCAGAGATAAGGGGGCAGCCAAAAACATTCAGTACTTC. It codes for CATSRDKGAAKNIQYF.

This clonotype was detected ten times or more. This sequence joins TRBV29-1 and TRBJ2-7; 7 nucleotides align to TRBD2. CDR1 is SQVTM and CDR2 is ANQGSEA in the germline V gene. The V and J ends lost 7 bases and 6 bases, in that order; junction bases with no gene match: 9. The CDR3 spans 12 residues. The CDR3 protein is CSATDPGGEQYF. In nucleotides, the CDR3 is TGCAGCGCCACTGACCCGGGGGGCGAGCAGTACTTC.

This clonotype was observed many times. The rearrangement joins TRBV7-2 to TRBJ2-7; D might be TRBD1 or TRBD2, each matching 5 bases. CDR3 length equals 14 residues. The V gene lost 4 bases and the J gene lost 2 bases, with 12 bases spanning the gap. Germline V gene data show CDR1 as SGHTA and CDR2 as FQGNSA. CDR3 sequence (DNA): TGTGCCAGCAGCTCCACGGGACCGACCTACGAGCAGTACTTC. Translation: CASSSTGPTYEQYF.

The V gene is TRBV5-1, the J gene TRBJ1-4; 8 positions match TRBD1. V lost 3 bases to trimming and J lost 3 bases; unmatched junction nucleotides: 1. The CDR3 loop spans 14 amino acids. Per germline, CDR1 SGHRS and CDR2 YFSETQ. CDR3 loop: CASSWGQANEKLFF. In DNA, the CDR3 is TGCGCCAGCAGCTGGGGACAGGCTAATGAAAAACTGTTTTTT. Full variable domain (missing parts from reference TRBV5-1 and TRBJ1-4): KAGVTQTPRYLIKTRGQQVTLSCSPISGHRSVSWYQQTPGQGLQFLFEYFSETQRNKGNFPGRFSGRQFSNSRSEMNVSTLELGDSALYLCASSWGQANEKLFFGSGTQLSVL.

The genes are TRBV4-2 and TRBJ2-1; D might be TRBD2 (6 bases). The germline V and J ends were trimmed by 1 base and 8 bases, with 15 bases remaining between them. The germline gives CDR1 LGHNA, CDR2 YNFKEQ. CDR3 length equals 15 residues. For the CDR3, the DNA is TGTGCCAGCAGCCAAGGCGGGGCAGTTGTCTATGAGCAGTTCTTC. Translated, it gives CASSQGGAVVYEQFF.

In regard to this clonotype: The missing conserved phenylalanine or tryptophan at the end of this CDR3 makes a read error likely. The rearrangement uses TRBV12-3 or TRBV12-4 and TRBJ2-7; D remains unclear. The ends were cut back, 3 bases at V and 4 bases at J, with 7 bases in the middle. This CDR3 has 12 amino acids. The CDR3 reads CASSLVLYEQYT. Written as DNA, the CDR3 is TGTGCCAGCAGTTTGGTTCTATACGAGCAGTACACC.

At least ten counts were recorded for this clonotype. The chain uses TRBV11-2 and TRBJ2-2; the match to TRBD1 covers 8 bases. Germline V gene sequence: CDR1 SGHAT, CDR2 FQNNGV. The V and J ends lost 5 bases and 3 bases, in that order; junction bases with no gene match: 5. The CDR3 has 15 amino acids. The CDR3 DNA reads TGTGCCAGCAGCGTCCAGGGGGCGCACACCGGGGAGCTGTTTTTT. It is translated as CASSVQGAHTGELFF.